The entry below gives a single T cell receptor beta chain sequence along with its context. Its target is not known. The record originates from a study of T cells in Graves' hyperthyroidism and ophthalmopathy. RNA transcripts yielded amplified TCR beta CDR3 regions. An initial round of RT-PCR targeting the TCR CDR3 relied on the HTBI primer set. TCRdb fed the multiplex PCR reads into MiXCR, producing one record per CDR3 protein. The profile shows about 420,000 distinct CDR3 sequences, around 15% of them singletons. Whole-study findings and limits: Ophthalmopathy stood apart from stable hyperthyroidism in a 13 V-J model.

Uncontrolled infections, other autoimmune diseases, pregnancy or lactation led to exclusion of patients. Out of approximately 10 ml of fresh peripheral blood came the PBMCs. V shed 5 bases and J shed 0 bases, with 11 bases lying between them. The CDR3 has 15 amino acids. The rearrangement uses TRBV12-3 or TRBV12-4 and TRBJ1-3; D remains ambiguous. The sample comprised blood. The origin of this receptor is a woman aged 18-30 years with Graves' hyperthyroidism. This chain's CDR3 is CASSPGLNSGNTIYF. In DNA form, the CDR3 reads TGTGCCAGCAGTCCCGGACTGAACTCTGGAAACACCATATATTTT.